This entry concerns a single TCR beta chain. The sample is drawn from a study of blood T cell repertoires in COVID-19. About the research overall: COVID-19 samples, acute and convalescent, were from the United States, Italy and Spain.

This CDR3 contains 12 residues. Germline V gene lookup returns CDR1 LNHDA and CDR2 SQIVND (reference sequence). Deletions cut 0 bases from V and 12 bases from J, with 9 bases between. Original methodology: Reference gene primer amplification in the assay estimated nucleated cell counts. Produced via immunoSEQ multiplex PCR; TCRdb's table is partial and in-frame only. D and trimming were read from the DNA, whereas the V and J calls and clone size are those reported in that table. The sample shows 80,000 to 100,000 clones, 87% of them seen only once. The material sequenced was peripheral blood. V gene TRBV19 combines with J gene TRBJ1-5; D not resolved. The TCR sequence derives from a woman in her 50s with active or convalescent COVID-19. The CDR3, as DNA: TGTGCCAGTAGTATAGACAGGAAGCTCCAGCATTTT. This gives the protein CASSIDRKLQHF.